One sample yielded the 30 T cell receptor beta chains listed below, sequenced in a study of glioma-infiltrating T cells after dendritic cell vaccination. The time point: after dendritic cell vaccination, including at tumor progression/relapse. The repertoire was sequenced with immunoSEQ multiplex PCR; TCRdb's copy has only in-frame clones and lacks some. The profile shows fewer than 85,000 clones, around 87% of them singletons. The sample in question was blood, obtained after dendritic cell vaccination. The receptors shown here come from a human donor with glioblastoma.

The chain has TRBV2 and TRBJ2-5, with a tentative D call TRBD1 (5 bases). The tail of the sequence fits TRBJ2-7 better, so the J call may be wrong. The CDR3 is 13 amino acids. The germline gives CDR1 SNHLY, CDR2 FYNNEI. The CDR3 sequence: CASSERQYYEQYF. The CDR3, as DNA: TGTGCCAGCAGTGAACGACAGTACTACGAGCAGTACTTC.

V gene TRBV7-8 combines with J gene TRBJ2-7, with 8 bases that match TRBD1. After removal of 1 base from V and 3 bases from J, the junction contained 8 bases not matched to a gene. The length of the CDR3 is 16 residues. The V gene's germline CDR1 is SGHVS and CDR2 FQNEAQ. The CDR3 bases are TGTGCCAGCAGCTTAGGAACTCTGGACAGGGACTACGAGCAGTACTTC. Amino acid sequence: CASSLGTLDRDYEQYF.

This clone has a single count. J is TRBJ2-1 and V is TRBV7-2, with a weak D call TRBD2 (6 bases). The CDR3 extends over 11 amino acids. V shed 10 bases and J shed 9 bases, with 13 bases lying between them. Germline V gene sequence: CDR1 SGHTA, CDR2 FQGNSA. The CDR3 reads CATGVGREQFF. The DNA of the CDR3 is TGTGCCACGGGGGTTGGGCGTGAGCAGTTCTTC.

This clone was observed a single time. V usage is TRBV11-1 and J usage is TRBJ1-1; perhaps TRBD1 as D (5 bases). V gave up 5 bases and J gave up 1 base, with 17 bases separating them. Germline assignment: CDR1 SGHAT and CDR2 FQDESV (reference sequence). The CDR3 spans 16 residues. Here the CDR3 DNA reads TGTGCCAGCAGCCAAAATCAGGGTTGGGGGAACACTGAAGCTTTCTTT. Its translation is CASSQNQGWGNTEAFF.

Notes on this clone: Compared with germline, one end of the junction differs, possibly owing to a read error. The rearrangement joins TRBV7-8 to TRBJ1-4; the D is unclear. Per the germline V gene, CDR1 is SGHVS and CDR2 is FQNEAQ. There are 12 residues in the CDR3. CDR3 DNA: TGTGCCAGCAGCTTAGGCTATGGGGAGGGAGCTTTT. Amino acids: CASSLGYGEGAF.

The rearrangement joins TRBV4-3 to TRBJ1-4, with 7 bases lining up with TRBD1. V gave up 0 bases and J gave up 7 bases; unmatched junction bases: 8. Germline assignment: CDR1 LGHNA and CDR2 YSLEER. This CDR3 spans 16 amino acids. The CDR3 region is CASSQDFAGGGEKLFF. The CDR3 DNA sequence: TGCGCCAGCAGCCAAGATTTCGCAGGGGGAGGTGAAAAACTGTTTTTT.

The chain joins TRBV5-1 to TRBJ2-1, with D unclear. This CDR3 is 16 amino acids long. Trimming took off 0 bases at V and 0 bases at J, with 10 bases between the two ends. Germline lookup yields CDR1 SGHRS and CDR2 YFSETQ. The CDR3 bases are TGCGCCAGCAGCTTGGCAGGTGTTAGCTCCTACAATGAGCAGTTCTTC. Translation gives CASSLAGVSSYNEQFF.

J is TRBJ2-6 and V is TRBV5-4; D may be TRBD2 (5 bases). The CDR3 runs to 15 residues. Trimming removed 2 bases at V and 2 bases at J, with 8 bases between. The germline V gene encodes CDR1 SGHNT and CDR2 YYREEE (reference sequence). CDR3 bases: TGTGCCAGCAGCTTCTCCGGGGCTGGGGCCAACGTCCTGACTTTC. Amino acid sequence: CASSFSGAGANVLTF.

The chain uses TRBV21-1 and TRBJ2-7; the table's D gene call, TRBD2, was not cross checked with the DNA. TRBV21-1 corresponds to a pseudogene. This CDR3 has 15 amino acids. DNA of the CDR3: TGTGCCAGCAGCATTGCCCTGGAGGTAGGCTACGAGCAGTACTTC. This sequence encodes CASSIALEVGYEQYF.

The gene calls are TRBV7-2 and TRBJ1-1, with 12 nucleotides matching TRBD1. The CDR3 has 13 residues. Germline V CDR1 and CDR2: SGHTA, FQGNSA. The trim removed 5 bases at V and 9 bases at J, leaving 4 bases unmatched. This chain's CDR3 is CASSLGTGGKAFF. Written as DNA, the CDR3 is TGTGCCAGCAGCCTCGGGACAGGGGGCAAAGCTTTCTTT.

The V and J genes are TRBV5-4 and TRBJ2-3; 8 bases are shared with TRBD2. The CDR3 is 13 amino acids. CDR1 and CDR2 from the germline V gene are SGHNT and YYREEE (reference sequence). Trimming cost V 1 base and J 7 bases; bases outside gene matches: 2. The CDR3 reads CASSLSGGNTQYF. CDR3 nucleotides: TGTGCCAGCAGCTTGAGCGGGGGTAATACGCAGTATTTT.

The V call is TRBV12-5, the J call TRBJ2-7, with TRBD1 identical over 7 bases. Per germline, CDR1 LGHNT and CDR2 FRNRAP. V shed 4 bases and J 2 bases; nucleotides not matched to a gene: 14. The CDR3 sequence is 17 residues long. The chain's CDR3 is CASGSSPRTGIPYEQYF. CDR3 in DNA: TGTGCTAGTGGTTCGTCCCCTCGGACAGGTATCCCCTACGAGCAGTACTTC.

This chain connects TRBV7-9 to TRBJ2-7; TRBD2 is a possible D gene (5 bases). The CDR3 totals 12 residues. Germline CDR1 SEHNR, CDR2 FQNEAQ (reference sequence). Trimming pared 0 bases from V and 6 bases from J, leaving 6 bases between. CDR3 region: CASSLAGAEQYF. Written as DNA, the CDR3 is TGTGCCAGCAGCTTAGCGGGAGCCGAGCAGTACTTC.

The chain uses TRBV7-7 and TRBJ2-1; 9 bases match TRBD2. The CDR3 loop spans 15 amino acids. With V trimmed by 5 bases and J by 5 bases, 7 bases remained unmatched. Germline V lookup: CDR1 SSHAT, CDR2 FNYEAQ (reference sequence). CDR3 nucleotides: TGTGCCAGCAGCCGCGGGGGGGCTTTTGACAATGAGCAGTTCTTC. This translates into CASSRGGAFDNEQFF.

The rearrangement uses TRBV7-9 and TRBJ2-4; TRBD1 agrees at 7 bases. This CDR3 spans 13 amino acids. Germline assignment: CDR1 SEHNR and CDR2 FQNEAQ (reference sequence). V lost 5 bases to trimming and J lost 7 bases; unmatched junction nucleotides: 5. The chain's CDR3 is CASSRQGRNIQYF. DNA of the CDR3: TGTGCCAGCAGCCGACAGGGTCGGAACATTCAGTACTTC. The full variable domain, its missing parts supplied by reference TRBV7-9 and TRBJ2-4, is DTGVSQNPRHKITKRGQNVTFRCDPISEHNRLYWYRQTLGQGPEFLTYFQNEAQLEKSRLLSDRFSAERPKGSFSTLEIQRTEQGDSAMYLCASSRQGRNIQYFGAGTRLSVL.

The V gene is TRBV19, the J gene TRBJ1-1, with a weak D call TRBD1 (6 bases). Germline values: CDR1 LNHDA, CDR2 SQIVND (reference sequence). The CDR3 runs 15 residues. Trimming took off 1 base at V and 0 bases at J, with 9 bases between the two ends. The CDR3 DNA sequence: TGTGCCAGTAGTATAGGTACAGGGCTGAACACTGAAGCTTTCTTT. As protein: CASSIGTGLNTEAFF. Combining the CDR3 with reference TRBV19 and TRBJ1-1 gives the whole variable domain DGGITQSPKYLFRKEGQNVTLSCEQNLNHDAMYWYRQDPGQGLRLIYYSQIVNDFQKGDIAEGYSVSREKKESFPLTVTSAQKNPTAFYLCASSIGTGLNTEAFFGQGTRLTVV.

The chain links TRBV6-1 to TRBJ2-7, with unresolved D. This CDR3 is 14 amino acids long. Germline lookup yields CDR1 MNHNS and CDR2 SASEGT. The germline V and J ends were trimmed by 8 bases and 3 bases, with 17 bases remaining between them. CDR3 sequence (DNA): TGTGCCAGCGAGGTGAGGCCGACTCACTACGAGCAGTACTTC. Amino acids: CASEVRPTHYEQYF.

In nucleotides, the CDR3 is TGTGCCAGCAGTGACCTAGCGGAGGGGAATGAGCAGTTCTTC. Its translation: CASSDLAEGNEQFF. The rearrangement joins TRBV6-4 to TRBJ2-1; 7 bases are a match to TRBD2. The V and J ends lost 2 bases and 7 bases, in that order; junction bases with no gene match: 5. The CDR3 is made up of 14 amino acids. Germline CDR1 and CDR2: MRHNA and SNTAGT.

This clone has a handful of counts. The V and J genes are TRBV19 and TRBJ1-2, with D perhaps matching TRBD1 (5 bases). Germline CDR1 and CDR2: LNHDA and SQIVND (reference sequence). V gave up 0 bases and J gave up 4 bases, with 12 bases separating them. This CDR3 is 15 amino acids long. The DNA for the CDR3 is TGTGCCAGTAGTATAGACGGGAGGGACCTCTATGGCTACACCTTC. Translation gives CASSIDGRDLYGYTF.

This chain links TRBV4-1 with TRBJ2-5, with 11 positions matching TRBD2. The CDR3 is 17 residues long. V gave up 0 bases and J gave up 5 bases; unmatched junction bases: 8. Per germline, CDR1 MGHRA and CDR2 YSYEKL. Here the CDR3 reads CASSQDGIAGGQETQYF. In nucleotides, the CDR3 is TGCGCCAGCAGCCAAGATGGGATAGCGGGGGGGCAGGAGACCCAGTACTTC.

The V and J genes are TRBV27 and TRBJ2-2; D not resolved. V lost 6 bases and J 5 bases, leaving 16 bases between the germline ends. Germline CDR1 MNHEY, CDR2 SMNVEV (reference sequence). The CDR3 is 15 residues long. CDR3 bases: TGTGCCAGCAGCCCCCAGGTCATTTGGACCGGGGAGCTGTTTTTT. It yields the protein CASSPQVIWTGELFF.

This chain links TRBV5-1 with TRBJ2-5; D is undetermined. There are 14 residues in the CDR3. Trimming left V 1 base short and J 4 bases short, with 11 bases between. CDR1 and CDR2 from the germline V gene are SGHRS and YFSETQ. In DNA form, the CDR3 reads TGCGCCAGCAGCTTGAGCACCGGAGTAGAGACCCAGTACTTC. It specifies CASSLSTGVETQYF.

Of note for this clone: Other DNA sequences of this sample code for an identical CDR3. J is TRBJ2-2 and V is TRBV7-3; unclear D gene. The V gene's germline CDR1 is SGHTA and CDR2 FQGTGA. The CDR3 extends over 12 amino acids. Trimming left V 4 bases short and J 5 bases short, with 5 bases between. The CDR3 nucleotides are TGTGCCAGCAGCTCGTATACCGGGGAGCTGTTTTTT. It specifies CASSSYTGELFF.

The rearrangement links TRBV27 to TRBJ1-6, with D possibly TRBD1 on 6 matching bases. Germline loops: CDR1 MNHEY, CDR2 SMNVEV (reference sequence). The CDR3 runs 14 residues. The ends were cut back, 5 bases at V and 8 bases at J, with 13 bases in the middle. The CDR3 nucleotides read TGTGCCAGCAGTCCCTCATACAGGGATTCACCCCTCCACTTT. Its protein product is CASSPSYRDSPLHF.

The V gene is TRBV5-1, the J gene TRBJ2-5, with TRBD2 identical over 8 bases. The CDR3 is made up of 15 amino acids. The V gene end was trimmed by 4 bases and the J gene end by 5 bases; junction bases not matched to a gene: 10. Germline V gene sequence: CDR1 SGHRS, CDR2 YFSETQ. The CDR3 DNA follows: TGCGCCAGCAGCACTTCGGGGGGGCGCCCGGAGACCCAGTACTTC. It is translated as CASSTSGGRPETQYF.

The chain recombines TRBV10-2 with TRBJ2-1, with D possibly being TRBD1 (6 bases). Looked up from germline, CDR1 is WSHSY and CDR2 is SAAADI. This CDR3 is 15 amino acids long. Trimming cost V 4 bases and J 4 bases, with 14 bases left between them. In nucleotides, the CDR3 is TGCGCCAGCAGTGGACAGTCAGGGGTGTACAATGAGCAGTTCTTC. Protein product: CASSGQSGVYNEQFF.

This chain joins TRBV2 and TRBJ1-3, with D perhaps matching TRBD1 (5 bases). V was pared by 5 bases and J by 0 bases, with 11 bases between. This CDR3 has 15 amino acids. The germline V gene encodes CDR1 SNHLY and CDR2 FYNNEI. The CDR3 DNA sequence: TGTGCCAGCAGTAGAGACAGCAACTCTGGAAACACCATATATTTT. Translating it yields CASSRDSNSGNTIYF.

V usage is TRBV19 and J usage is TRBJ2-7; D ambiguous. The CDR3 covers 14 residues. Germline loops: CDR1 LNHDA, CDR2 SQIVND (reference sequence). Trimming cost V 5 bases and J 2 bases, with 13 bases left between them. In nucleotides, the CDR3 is TGTGCCAGTAGTTTTCTAGAAACCCCCTACGAGCAGTACTTC. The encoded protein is CASSFLETPYEQYF.

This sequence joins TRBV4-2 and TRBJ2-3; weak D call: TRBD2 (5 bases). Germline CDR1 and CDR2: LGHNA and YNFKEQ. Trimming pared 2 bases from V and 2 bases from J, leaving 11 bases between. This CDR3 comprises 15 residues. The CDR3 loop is CASSQPQTTTDTQYF. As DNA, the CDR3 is TGTGCCAGCAGCCAACCACAGACTACCACAGATACGCAGTATTTT.

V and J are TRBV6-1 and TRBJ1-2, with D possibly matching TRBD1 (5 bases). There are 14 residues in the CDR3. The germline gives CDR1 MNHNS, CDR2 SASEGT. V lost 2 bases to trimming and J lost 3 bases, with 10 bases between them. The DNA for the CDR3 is TGTGCCAGCAGTGAACCCCGGGGGGACTATGGCTACACCTTC. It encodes CASSEPRGDYGYTF.